Following are 2 T cell receptor beta chains from one sample sequenced in a study of STAT5B mutations in CD4+ large granular lymphocyte leukemia. Assay: immunoSEQ multiplex PCR; the TCRdb copy retains only in-frame clones and omits some. The sample includes about 22,000 clones, over 70% of them seen just once. Sequencing was done on a sample of CD4+ T cells from blood buffy coats. These receptors all stem from a human donor in good health.

This clone has just one count. The chain couples TRBV11-1 to TRBJ1-4, with D uncertain. The CDR3 has 13 residues. V lost 2 bases to trimming and J lost 4 bases, with 5 bases between them. Germline V lookup: CDR1 SGHAT, CDR2 FQDESV (reference sequence). The CDR3 DNA is TGTGCCAGCAGCTTACAGCTTAATGAAAAACTGTTTTTT. Protein sequence: CASSLQLNEKLFF.

The J gene is TRBJ1-2, the V gene TRBV4-1; 11 bases agree with TRBD1. From germline, CDR1 is MGHRA and CDR2 YSYEKL. The CDR3 is made up of 17 amino acids. With 1 base clipped from V and 6 bases from J, the junction kept 10 bases outside the gene matches. CDR3 protein: CASSQAGQGAHGNGYTF. The CDR3 bases are TGCGCCAGCAGCCAAGCCGGACAGGGGGCACATGGGAATGGCTACACCTTC.